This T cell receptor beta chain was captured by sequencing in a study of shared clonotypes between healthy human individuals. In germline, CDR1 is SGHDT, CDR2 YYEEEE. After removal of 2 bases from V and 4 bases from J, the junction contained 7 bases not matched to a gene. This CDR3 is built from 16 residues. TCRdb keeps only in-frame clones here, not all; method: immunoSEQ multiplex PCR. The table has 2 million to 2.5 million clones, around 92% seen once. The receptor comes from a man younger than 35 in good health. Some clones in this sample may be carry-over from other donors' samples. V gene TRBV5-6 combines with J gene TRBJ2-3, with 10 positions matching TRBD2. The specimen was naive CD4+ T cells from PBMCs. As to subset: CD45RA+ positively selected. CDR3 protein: CASSFLAGVFPDTQYF. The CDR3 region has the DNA TGTGCCAGCAGCTTTCTAGCGGGAGTTTTCCCAGATACGCAGTATTTT.